This T cell receptor (beta chain) was recorded in a study of control samples from healthy donors and cancer patients. From germline, CDR1 is MNHEY and CDR2 SVGEGT. This CDR3 comprises 14 residues. The germline V and J ends were trimmed by 3 bases and 4 bases, with 12 bases remaining between them. Assay: immunoSEQ multiplex PCR; the TCRdb copy retains only in-frame clones and omits some. The sample yields 150,000 to 200,000 clones, around 88% seen once. Sequencing was done on a sample of blood. The gene calls are TRBV6-2 or TRBV6-3 and TRBJ1-2; maybe TRBD1 (6 bases). The receptor comes from a man aged 18 to 30 in good health. The CDR3 DNA is TGTGCCAGCAGTTATGGCAGGGGTGGCTATGGCTACACCTTC. It encodes CASSYGRGGYGYTF.